What follows are 12 T cell receptor beta chains derived from one specimen sequenced in a study of identical twins. TCRdb reprocessed the 5' RACE reads with MiXCR, giving one entry per CDR3 protein. The data contain nearly 650,000 distinct CDR3 sequences, around 7.4% of them singletons. This sample was shared with a second study, whose subject was yellow fever vaccine responses in identical twins.

Sequenced sample: PBMCs. The receptors originated from a young woman in good health.

This clonotype was seen repeatedly, ten times or more. The rearrangement links TRBV2 to TRBJ1-2; D is possibly TRBD1 (5 bases). The V and J ends lost 8 bases and 4 bases respectively, with 20 bases between them. CDR1 and CDR2 from the germline V gene are SNHLY and FYNNEI. The CDR3 spans 15 residues. CDR3 nucleotides: TGTGCCAGCGAGACGGGGGGGGAGAGCAGCTATGGCTACACCTTC. It specifies CASETGGESSYGYTF.

This clonotype occurred a few times. The chain couples TRBV12-3 or TRBV12-4 to TRBJ1-5; tentative D call: TRBD1 (5 bases). The CDR3 is 15 amino acids. The germline V and J ends were trimmed by 6 bases and 2 bases, with 14 bases remaining between them. The DNA of the CDR3 is TGTGCCAGCAGGATTAATCAGGGAGGCAATCAGCCCCAGCATTTT. Amino acids: CASRINQGGNQPQHF.

The rearrangement joins TRBV20-1 to TRBJ2-3; D is perhaps TRBD2 (5 bases). The CDR3 spans 17 residues. V was pared by 3 bases and J by 2 bases, with 21 bases between. Per germline, CDR1 DFQATT and CDR2 SNEGSKA (reference sequence). This CDR3 is CSASLPHTRGYTDTQYF. The CDR3 DNA sequence: TGCAGTGCTAGCCTCCCCCACACTAGAGGCTACACAGATACGCAGTATTTT.

In its sample, this clonotype was seen a few times. The chain employs TRBV5-1 and TRBJ2-3; D tentatively reads TRBD1 or TRBD2 (5 bases each). CDR3 size: 19 residues. The V end lost 4 bases, the J end lost 4 bases, and 28 bases lay between the germline ends. The germline V gene encodes CDR1 SGHRS and CDR2 YFSETQ. The CDR3: CASSPDTEEPDRAPDTQYF. CDR3 DNA: TGCGCCAGCAGCCCGGACACGGAGGAACCTGATCGGGCCCCAGATACGCAGTATTTT.

This clonotype was seen a handful of times. The genes are TRBV29-1 and TRBJ2-1; 11 nucleotides agree with TRBD2. The germline CDR1 and CDR2 sequences are SQVTM and ANQGSEA. The CDR3 extends over 15 amino acids. V was clipped by 6 bases and J by 8 bases; unmatched bases: 12. The CDR3 region is CSVAQLAGGRDEQFF. Here the CDR3 DNA reads TGCAGCGTAGCCCAGCTAGCGGGGGGTAGGGATGAGCAGTTCTTC.

This clonotype appeared a few times. The chain recombines TRBV20-1 with TRBJ2-3; 9 nucleotides match TRBD2. CDR3 length: 16 amino acids. The junction had 13 bases not matched to a gene; V was cut back by 6 bases and J by 3 bases. Germline V gene lookup returns CDR1 DFQATT and CDR2 SNEGSKA (reference sequence). The CDR3 region has the DNA TGCAGTGCCCCCGACTCATGGACTAGCGTTACAGATACGCAGTATTTT. Protein sequence: CSAPDSWTSVTDTQYF.

This clonotype was counted between two and nine times. The chain recombines TRBV20-1 with TRBJ2-3; 11 bases agree with TRBD2. The CDR3 length is 15 residues. Germline assignment: CDR1 DFQATT and CDR2 SNEGSKA (reference sequence). V shed 3 bases, J shed 4 bases, and the junction held 6 bases outside the gene matches. As DNA, the CDR3 is TGCAGTGCTAGTATAGCGGGAGGGCGGGCAGATACGCAGTATTTT. Translation gives CSASIAGGRADTQYF.

Only a few counts were recorded for this clonotype. The rearrangement joins TRBV20-1 to TRBJ2-7; 7 nucleotides align to TRBD2. The CDR3 extends over 11 amino acids. Germline-derived CDR1 and CDR2 are DFQATT and SNEGSKA (reference sequence). The trim removed 6 bases at V and 5 bases at J, leaving 4 bases unmatched. The CDR3 DNA reads as TGCAGTGCCCCGCGGGGGAACGAGCAGTACGTC. Its protein is CSAPRGNEQYV.

This clonotype was found many times. The chain couples TRBV5-1 to TRBJ2-6, with TRBD1 matching 7 bases. This CDR3 has 18 amino acids. Trimming cost V 4 bases and J 0 bases; bases outside gene matches: 10. The germline V gene encodes CDR1 SGHRS and CDR2 YFSETQ. The DNA for the CDR3 is TGCGCCAGCAGCCTGGGACAGCAATTTAACTCTGGGGCCAACGTCCTGACTTTC. Its protein product is CASSLGQQFNSGANVLTF.

The sample holds many counts of this clonotype. The chain carries TRBV6-5 and TRBJ1-6; no clear D gene. Germline V gives CDR1 MNHEY, CDR2 SVGAGI. V lost 1 base, J lost 6 bases, and 10 bases lay in between. The CDR3 is 15 residues long. The CDR3 DNA reads as TGTGCCAGCAGTTACTTGCAGAAAAGTAATTCACCCCTCCACTTT. Protein product: CASSYLQKSNSPLHF.

This clonotype was observed a handful of times. Here the CDR3 DNA reads TGTGCCAGCAGGGGGGACGGTGGAGGCCACGAGCAGTACTTC. Protein product: CASRGDGGGHEQYF. This chain connects TRBV6-2 or TRBV6-3 to TRBJ2-7; D may match TRBD1 or TRBD2 (5 bases each). The V gene lost 6 bases and the J gene lost 5 bases, with 17 bases spanning the gap. Germline V gene sequence: CDR1 MNHEY, CDR2 SVGEGT. This CDR3 comprises 14 residues.

This clonotype was counted between two and nine times. The chain recombines TRBV28 with TRBJ2-7; 8 bases match TRBD2. J was trimmed by 0 bases and V by 4 bases; bases with no gene match: 5. The germline V gene has CDR1 MDHEN and CDR2 SYDVKM. There are 15 residues in the CDR3. The CDR3 DNA is TGTGCCAGCAGTTCCTCAGCGGGAGACTCCTACGAGCAGTACTTC. Protein sequence: CASSSSAGDSYEQYF. Filled out from reference TRBV28 and TRBJ2-7, the complete variable domain reads DVKVTQSSRYLVKRTGEKVFLECVQDMDHENMFWYRQDPGLGLRLIYFSYDVKMKEKGDIPEGYSVSREKKERFSLILESASTNQTSMYLCASSSSAGDSYEQYFGPGTRLTVT.